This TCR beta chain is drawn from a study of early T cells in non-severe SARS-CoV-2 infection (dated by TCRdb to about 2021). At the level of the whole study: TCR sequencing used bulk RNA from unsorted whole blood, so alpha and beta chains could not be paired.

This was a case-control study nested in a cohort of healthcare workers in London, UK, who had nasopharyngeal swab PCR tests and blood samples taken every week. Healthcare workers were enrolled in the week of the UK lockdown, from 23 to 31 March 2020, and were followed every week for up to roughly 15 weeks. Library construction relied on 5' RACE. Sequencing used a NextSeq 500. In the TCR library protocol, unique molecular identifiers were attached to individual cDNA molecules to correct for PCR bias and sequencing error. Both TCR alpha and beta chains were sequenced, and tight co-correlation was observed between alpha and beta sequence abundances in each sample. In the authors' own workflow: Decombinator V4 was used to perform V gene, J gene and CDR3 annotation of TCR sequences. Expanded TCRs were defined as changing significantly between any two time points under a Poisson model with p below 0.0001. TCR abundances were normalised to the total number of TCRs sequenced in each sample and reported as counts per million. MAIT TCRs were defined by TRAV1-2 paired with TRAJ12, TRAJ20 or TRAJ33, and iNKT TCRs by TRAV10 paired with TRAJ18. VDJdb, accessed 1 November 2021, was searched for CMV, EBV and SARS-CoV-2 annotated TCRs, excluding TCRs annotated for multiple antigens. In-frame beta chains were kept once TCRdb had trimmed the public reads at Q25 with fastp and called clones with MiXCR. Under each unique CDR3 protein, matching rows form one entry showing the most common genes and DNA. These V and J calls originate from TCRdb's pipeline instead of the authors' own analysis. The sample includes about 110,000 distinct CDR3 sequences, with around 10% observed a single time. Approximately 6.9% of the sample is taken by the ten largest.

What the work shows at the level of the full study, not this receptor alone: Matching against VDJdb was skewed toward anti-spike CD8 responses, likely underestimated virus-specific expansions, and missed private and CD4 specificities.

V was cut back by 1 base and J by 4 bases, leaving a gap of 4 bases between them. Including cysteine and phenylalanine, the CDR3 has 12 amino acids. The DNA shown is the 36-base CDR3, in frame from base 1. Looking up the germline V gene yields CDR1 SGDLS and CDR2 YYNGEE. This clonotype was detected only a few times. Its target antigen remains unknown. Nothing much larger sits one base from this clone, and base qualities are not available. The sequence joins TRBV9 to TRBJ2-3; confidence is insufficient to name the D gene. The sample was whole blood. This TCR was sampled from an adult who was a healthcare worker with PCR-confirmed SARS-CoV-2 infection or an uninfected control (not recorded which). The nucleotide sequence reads TGTGCCAGCAGCGTACTGTCAGATACGCAGTATTTT. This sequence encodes CASSVLSDTQYF.